The 26 T cell receptor beta chains given below trace back to one sample, sequenced in a study of shared T cell receptors in the human thymus. Using immunoSEQ multiplex PCR, the repertoire was profiled, and TCRdb retains in-frame clones only, with some absent. The sample shows hundreds of thousands of clones, approximately 85% of them seen only once. The sample was also linked to a second study, of human thymus T cells.

Sequencing input: thymocytes. The receptor set was obtained from a girl under three years old with a congenital heart defect.

The genes are TRBV29-1 and TRBJ2-2; the D gene is possibly TRBD1 (7 bases). Germline loops: CDR1 SQVTM, CDR2 ANQGSEA. The CDR3 totals 17 residues. Trimming left V 4 bases short and J 3 bases short, with 21 bases between. Written as DNA, the CDR3 is TGCAGCGTTGGCCCCGTGGCGCAGGGGGGCTACACCGGGGAGCTGTTTTTT. It specifies CSVGPVAQGGYTGELFF.

The rearrangement joins TRBV2 to TRBJ2-7; 8 nucleotides agree with TRBD2. J gave up 0 bases and V 10 bases, and 11 bases lay outside the gene matches. Germline V gene lookup returns CDR1 SNHLY and CDR2 FYNNEI. This CDR3 region has 15 residues. The CDR3 region has the DNA TGTGCCACCTCAATAGCGGGGTACAGCTCCTACGAGCAGTACTTC. This encodes CATSIAGYSSYEQYF.

The V gene is TRBV5-4, the J gene TRBJ1-5; 11 nucleotides match TRBD1. The J segment lost 3 bases and the V segment lost 2 bases, leaving 10 bases of the junction unmatched. In germline, CDR1 is SGHNT, CDR2 YYREEE (reference sequence). This CDR3 has 18 amino acids. The CDR3 nucleotides are TGTGCCAGCAGCTTTAAGTGGGGGGGACAGGGGGACAATCAGCCCCAGCATTTT. Residues: CASSFKWGGQGDNQPQHF.

This clone was seen a handful of times. The J gene is TRBJ1-6, the V gene TRBV5-1; 9 positions match TRBD1. The CDR3 is 17 amino acids. Losses at the gene ends were 0 bases for V and 6 bases for J; bases not matched to a gene: 7. Germline lookup yields CDR1 SGHRS and CDR2 YFSETQ. DNA of the CDR3: TGCGCCAGCAGCTTGGGGGAGACAGGGGGAACTAATTCACCCCTCCACTTT. Its protein product is CASSLGETGGTNSPLHF. The full variable domain, completed using reference TRBV5-1 and TRBJ1-6, is KAGVTQTPRYLIKTRGQQVTLSCSPISGHRSVSWYQQTPGQGLQFLFEYFSETQRNKGNFPGRFSGRQFSNSRSEMNVSTLELGDSALYLCASSLGETGGTNSPLHFGNGTRLTVT.

The chain recombines TRBV6-5 with TRBJ1-1, with D unclear. The V gene's germline CDR1 is MNHEY and CDR2 SVGAGI. This CDR3 comprises 11 residues. V was shortened by 6 bases and J by 11 bases, with 13 bases between the two germline ends. This CDR3 is CASSHASRAFF. The CDR3 nucleotides are TGTGCCAGCAGCCACGCCTCGAGGGCTTTCTTT.

The chain links TRBV27 to TRBJ2-3; 9 bases map to TRBD2. CDR1 MNHEY and CDR2 SMNVEV come from the germline V gene (reference sequence). V lost 1 base to trimming and J lost 5 bases; unmatched junction nucleotides: 7. The CDR3 is 16 amino acids. The chain's CDR3 is CASSLCSGGARDTQYF. The DNA of the CDR3 is TGTGCCAGCAGTTTATGTAGCGGGGGTGCGAGAGATACGCAGTATTTT.

V usage is TRBV7-9 and J usage is TRBJ1-2; D may be TRBD1 (5 bases). Germline assignment: CDR1 SEHNR and CDR2 FQNEAQ (reference sequence). This CDR3 comprises 13 residues. Trimming took 3 bases from V and 7 from J, leaving 12 bases between them. The CDR3 bases are TGTGCCAGCAGCTTCGGCAGGAGGGGTGGCTACACCTTC. This sequence encodes CASSFGRRGGYTF.

The V call is TRBV5-1, the J call TRBJ1-4; D might be TRBD1 (5 bases). The V gene's germline CDR1 is SGHRS and CDR2 YFSETQ. CDR3 length equals 16 residues. V lost 3 bases and J 3 bases, leaving 15 bases between the germline ends. The CDR3 bases are TGCGCCAGCAGCTCGTCAACGGGGGTCCCTAATGAAAAACTGTTTTTT. This sequence encodes CASSSSTGVPNEKLFF.

As DNA, the CDR3 is TGTGCCAGCAGTGGGGACAGAAGGGAAAAACTGTTTTTT. Protein product: CASSGDRREKLFF. This chain connects TRBV6-1 to TRBJ1-4; 7 bases line up with TRBD1. The germline gives CDR1 MNHNS, CDR2 SASEGT. With V trimmed by 4 bases and J by 8 bases, 4 bases remained unmatched. This CDR3 contains 13 residues.

The J gene is TRBJ2-2, the V gene TRBV2; 8 positions agree with TRBD2. The CDR3 consists of 17 residues. V lost 7 bases, J lost 4 bases, and 14 bases stayed unmatched. The V gene's germline CDR1 is SNHLY and CDR2 FYNNEI. The CDR3 DNA is TGTGCCAGCACTCTGGGGAGACTAGCGTTTAGCACCGGGGAGCTGTTTTTT. Translation: CASTLGRLAFSTGELFF.

The chain employs TRBV7-9 and TRBJ1-1; D is ambiguous. The V and J ends lost 5 bases and 1 base respectively, with 14 bases between them. Germline CDR1 SEHNR, CDR2 FQNEAQ (reference sequence). This CDR3 has 15 residues. This CDR3 reads CASSHTALRNTEAFF. CDR3 DNA sequence: TGTGCCAGCAGCCACACAGCTCTCCGGAACACTGAAGCTTTCTTT. The variable domain in full, completed from reference TRBV7-9 and TRBJ1-1, reads DTGVSQNPRHKITKRGQNVTFRCDPISEHNRLYWYRQTLGQGPEFLTYFQNEAQLEKSRLLSDRFSAERPKGSFSTLEIQRTEQGDSAMYLCASSHTALRNTEAFFGQGTRLTVV.

This rearrangement joins TRBV15 to TRBJ2-2, with TRBD1 matching 10 bases. The V and J ends lost 5 bases and 7 bases, in that order; junction bases with no gene match: 10. Germline V gene lookup returns CDR1 LNHNV and CDR2 YYDKDF (reference sequence). This CDR3 is 16 amino acids long. CDR3 residues: CATSVRGTGVGGELFF. The CDR3 coding sequence is TGTGCCACCAGCGTGAGGGGGACAGGGGTGGGCGGGGAGCTGTTTTTT. Complete variable domain (other parts from reference TRBV15 and TRBJ2-2): DAMVIQNPRYQVTQFGKPVTLSCSQTLNHNVMYWYQQKSSQAPKLLFHYYDKDFNNEADTPDNFQSRRPNTSFCFLDIRSPGLGDTAMYLCATSVRGTGVGGELFFGEGSRLTVL.

The chain has TRBV4-1 and TRBJ2-7, with TRBD1 identical over 9 bases. CDR1 is MGHRA, CDR2 YSYEKL, per germline. The CDR3 is made up of 15 amino acids. Unmatched junction bases numbered 6, after V lost 6 bases and J lost 0 bases. The CDR3 is CASSPDRGSSYEQYF. In DNA, the CDR3 is TGCGCCAGCAGTCCGGACAGGGGAAGCTCCTACGAGCAGTACTTC.

The J gene is TRBJ2-2, the V gene TRBV7-2; 12 nucleotides match TRBD2. The CDR3 spans 16 residues. Germline V gives CDR1 SGHTA, CDR2 FQGNSA. The trim removed 5 bases at V and 8 bases at J, leaving 9 bases unmatched. CDR3 loop: CASSILAGGIGGELFF. CDR3 bases: TGTGCCAGCAGCATACTAGCGGGGGGAATTGGAGGGGAGCTGTTTTTT.

The chain uses TRBV5-6 and TRBJ2-7, with 7 nucleotides matching TRBD1. This CDR3 region has 18 residues. CDR1 is SGHDT and CDR2 is YYEEEE in the germline V gene. The V and J ends lost 2 bases and 2 bases, in that order; junction bases with no gene match: 16. CDR3 region: CASSFARNRDSETYEQYF. CDR3 sequence (DNA): TGTGCCAGCAGCTTCGCCCGAAACCGGGACAGCGAAACCTACGAGCAGTACTTC.

The chain joins TRBV30 to TRBJ1-2; 9 nucleotides match TRBD1. CDR1 is GTSNPN and CDR2 is SVGIG in the germline V gene (reference sequence). J lost 5 bases, V lost 3 bases, and 7 bases had no gene match. CDR3 size: 14 residues. The CDR3 protein is CAWRERTGEYGYTF. The CDR3 bases are TGTGCCTGGAGGGAAAGGACAGGGGAATATGGCTACACCTTC.

The chain couples TRBV18 to TRBJ1-1; 7 bases map to TRBD1. CDR3 size: 16 residues. J gave up 5 bases and V 2 bases, and 11 bases lay outside the gene matches. Germline V gene data show CDR1 as KGHSH and CDR2 as LQKENI. DNA for the CDR3: TGTGCCAGCTCACCATTTAATAAGGGGGCTACGACTGAAGCTTTCTTT. It encodes CASSPFNKGATTEAFF.

The table lists this clone with a few counts. The genes are TRBV27 and TRBJ1-2; 8 positions agree with TRBD1. J gave up 2 bases and V 5 bases, and 4 bases lay outside the gene matches. Germline V gene data show CDR1 as MNHEY and CDR2 as SMNVEV (reference sequence). The CDR3 is 14 residues long. The CDR3 sequence: CASSARTGNYGYTF. The CDR3 DNA sequence: TGTGCCAGCAGTGCCCGGACAGGGAACTATGGCTACACCTTC.

V usage is TRBV19 and J usage is TRBJ1-4, with D possibly TRBD1 on 5 matching bases. The germline V and J ends were trimmed by 3 bases and 0 bases, with 11 bases remaining between them. The CDR3 has 16 residues. Germline lookup yields CDR1 LNHDA and CDR2 SQIVND (reference sequence). CDR3 in amino acids: CASSMGQEATNEKLFF. The CDR3 DNA sequence: TGTGCCAGTAGTATGGGGCAGGAAGCAACTAATGAAAAACTGTTTTTT. The full variable domain, its missing parts supplied by reference TRBV19 and TRBJ1-4, is DGGITQSPKYLFRKEGQNVTLSCEQNLNHDAMYWYRQDPGQGLRLIYYSQIVNDFQKGDIAEGYSVSREKKESFPLTVTSAQKNPTAFYLCASSMGQEATNEKLFFGSGTQLSVL.

The chain employs TRBV7-9 and TRBJ2-7; 9 bases agree with TRBD1. CDR1 SEHNR and CDR2 FQNEAQ come from the germline V gene (reference sequence). V was clipped by 5 bases and J by 8 bases; unmatched bases: 16. This CDR3 is 16 amino acids long. The CDR3 protein is CASSRRRGTGWGQQYF. CDR3 sequence (DNA): TGTGCCAGCAGCCGTCGCCGTGGGACAGGGTGGGGTCAGCAGTACTTC.

The chain joins TRBV9 to TRBJ1-2; D call uncertain. CDR1 is SGDLS, CDR2 YYNGEE, per germline. The CDR3 sequence is 15 residues long. V dropped 4 bases and J dropped 0 bases, with 13 bases sitting between them. CDR3 protein: CASSPRGRTNYGYTF. The CDR3 bases are TGTGCCAGCAGCCCCCGGGGTCGGACTAACTATGGCTACACCTTC.

As concerns this clone: Germline is not matched at one junction end, which may reflect a read error. This chain connects TRBV5-1 to TRBJ1-1, with a tentative D call TRBD1 (5 bases). Per the germline V gene, CDR1 is SGHRS and CDR2 is YFSETQ. This CDR3 region has 16 residues. The chain's CDR3 is CASRVKKQGLKTEAFF. The CDR3 DNA follows: TGCGCCAGCAGGGTAAAAAAGCAGGGTTTGAAAACTGAAGCTTTCTTT.

The gene calls are TRBV7-2 and TRBJ1-5, with D possibly being TRBD1 (6 bases). This CDR3 has 17 residues. V dropped 2 bases and J dropped 4 bases, with 18 bases sitting between them. CDR1 SGHTA and CDR2 FQGNSA come from the germline V gene. The CDR3 protein is CASSLNRDRSLNQPQHF. DNA of the CDR3: TGTGCCAGCAGCTTAAATCGAGACAGGTCCCTTAATCAGCCCCAGCATTTT.

The gene calls are TRBV27 and TRBJ1-6; D is ambiguous. The V end lost 6 bases, the J end lost 10 bases, and 13 bases lay between the germline ends. CDR3 length equals 13 residues. CDR1 is MNHEY, CDR2 SMNVEV, per germline (reference sequence). The CDR3 bases are TGTGCCAGCAGGGGTCCGGCGAGGTCACCCCTCCACTTT. It translates to CASRGPARSPLHF.

The chain employs TRBV6-1 and TRBJ2-2, with 7 bases identical to TRBD1. The CDR3 spans 17 residues. Trimming at V came to 2 bases and at J to 0 bases, leaving 6 bases not matched to a gene. From germline, CDR1 is MNHNS and CDR2 SASEGT. CDR3 nucleotides: TGTGCCAGCAGTGAATCCTCGGGACAGCCGAACACCGGGGAGCTGTTTTTT. Translating it yields CASSESSGQPNTGELFF.

The chain recombines TRBV14 with TRBJ1-6; D may be TRBD1 (6 bases). Germline V gives CDR1 SGHDN, CDR2 FVKESK. The CDR3 runs to 14 residues. Trimming shortened V by 0 bases and J by 8 bases, and 8 bases separated the two germline ends. CDR3: CASSQEGADSPLHF. CDR3 DNA sequence: TGTGCCAGCAGCCAAGAGGGGGCTGATTCACCCCTCCACTTT.